The 21 T cell receptor beta chains below come from one sample, sequenced in a study of breast tumors, draining lymph nodes, adjacent tissues. The lymph nodes were axillary draining lymph nodes from breast cancer patients. One entry per CDR3 protein results from TCRdb running MiXCR on the multiplex PCR reads. The sample records 180,000 or so distinct CDR3 sequences, 30% to 40% being singletons. The sequenced sample was axillary lymph node tissue. Receptors originate from a female donor with breast cancer. Some clones in this sample may be carry-over from other donors' samples.

This clonotype occurred many times. V usage is TRBV15 and J usage is TRBJ2-7; D may correspond to TRBD1 or TRBD2 (5 bases each). The V end lost 0 bases, the J end lost 5 bases, and 23 bases lay between the germline ends. The CDR3 contains 18 residues. Germline CDR1 is LNHNV and CDR2 is YYDKDF (reference sequence). CDR3 region: CATSRDVRDDRGLDEQYF. CDR3 in DNA: TGTGCCACCAGCAGAGATGTACGGGACGACAGAGGCCTGGACGAGCAGTACTTC.

On this clonotype itself: This may be a read error, as it is one base from a much larger clone. The V call is TRBV28, the J call TRBJ2-3; D perhaps matches TRBD1 (6 bases). This CDR3 has 16 amino acids. Per germline, CDR1 MDHEN and CDR2 SYDVKM. The CDR3 is CASSLVGTRGTDTQYF. The CDR3 region has the DNA TGTGCCAGCAGTTTGGTCGGGACAAGGGGCACGGATACGCAGTATTTT.

This chain links TRBV7-2 with TRBJ2-6; TRBD1 is a possible D gene (6 bases). The length of the CDR3 is 21 residues. The germline V and J ends were trimmed by 2 bases and 5 bases, with 28 bases remaining between them. Germline V gene data show CDR1 as SGHTA and CDR2 as FQGNSA. The CDR3 DNA is TGTGCCAGCAGCTTAATCCCCCCGGGCCCTACAGGGCAGGGAAGGGCCAACGTCCTGACTTTC. Protein sequence: CASSLIPPGPTGQGRANVLTF.

The rearrangement links TRBV5-1 to TRBJ2-2; D possibly corresponds to TRBD2 (6 bases). V lost 7 bases to trimming and J lost 2 bases, with 12 bases between them. The CDR3 is made up of 14 amino acids. Germline V CDR1 and CDR2: SGHRS, YFSETQ. The CDR3 loop reads CASSCGVNTGELFF. In nucleotides, the CDR3 is TGCGCCAGCTCTTGCGGGGTTAACACCGGGGAGCTGTTTTTT.

This clonotype was picked up a small number of times. The CDR3 region is CASSLVRIGSAEGNEQFF. The CDR3 DNA follows: TGCGCCAGCAGCTTGGTCCGGATCGGGAGCGCCGAAGGGAATGAGCAGTTCTTC. J is TRBJ2-1 and V is TRBV5-1; tentatively, D is TRBD2 (6 bases). This CDR3 is 18 amino acids long. Germline-derived CDR1 and CDR2 are SGHRS and YFSETQ. With 0 bases removed from V and 7 bases from J, the gap between germline ends came to 23 bases.

There are many counts of this clonotype. This chain joins TRBV6-4 and TRBJ2-3; TRBD1 agrees at 8 bases. Trimming at V came to 4 bases and at J to 4 bases, leaving 7 bases not matched to a gene. The CDR3 extends over 15 amino acids. Germline CDR1 is MRHNA and CDR2 is SNTAGT. CDR3 nucleotides: TGTGCCAGCAGTGCCCGGACAGGGATCGCAGATACGCAGTATTTT. It is translated as CASSARTGIADTQYF.

This clonotype was detected many times. Relative to the germline gene, one junction end is altered; a read error may explain this. V and J are TRBV7-7 and TRBJ2-1, with 8 bases lining up with TRBD2. The length of the CDR3 is 15 residues. Germline CDR1 and CDR2: SSHAT and FNYEAQ (reference sequence). The CDR3 bases are TGTGCTAGCAGCTTAGATGACAAGCGGGGGTATGAGCAGTTCTTC. Translating it yields CASSLDDKRGYEQFF.

This clonotype was seen many times. The chain joins TRBV6-1 to TRBJ1-2; TRBD1 is a possible D gene (5 bases). The CDR3 contains 12 residues. Germline lookup yields CDR1 MNHNS and CDR2 SASEGT. V lost 7 bases, J lost 3 bases, and 9 bases lay in between. CDR3 amino acids: CASKMGHYGYTF. The CDR3 DNA is TGTGCCAGCAAGATGGGGCACTATGGCTACACCTTC.

This clonotype was seen at least ten times. The chain couples TRBV12-3 or TRBV12-4 to TRBJ2-7; maybe TRBD2 (6 bases). This CDR3 comprises 14 residues. V lost 4 bases to trimming and J lost 0 bases, with 10 bases between them. Here the CDR3 reads CASSWDSLSYEQYF. CDR3 coding DNA: TGTGCCAGCAGTTGGGACTCCCTCTCCTACGAGCAGTACTTC.

This clonotype was found many times. CDR3 sequence reads: CATGGGQGTSTGELFF. The CDR3 DNA reads TGTGCCACCGGGGGGGGACAGGGGACCTCCACCGGGGAGCTGTTTTTT. The rearrangement uses TRBV6-5 and TRBJ2-2; the match to TRBD1 covers 10 bases. Trimming took 10 bases from V and 4 from J; bases not matched to a gene: 12. The germline gives CDR1 MNHEY, CDR2 SVGAGI. The CDR3 totals 16 residues.

This clonotype was recorded many times. This sequence joins TRBV5-6 and TRBJ1-5; weak D call: TRBD1 (6 bases). This CDR3 region has 14 residues. Germline-derived CDR1 and CDR2 are SGHDT and YYEEEE. V was trimmed by 2 bases and J by 3 bases, leaving 9 bases between them. Here the CDR3 DNA reads TGTGCCAGCAGCTTACAGGGAATCAATCAGCCCCAGCATTTT. Protein product: CASSLQGINQPQHF.

There are many counts of this clonotype. V is TRBV3-1 and J is TRBJ2-3; D is unresolved. Looked up from germline, CDR1 is LGHDT and CDR2 is YNNKEL (reference sequence). The CDR3 is 14 residues long. The V and J ends lost 4 bases and 0 bases respectively, with 8 bases between them. The CDR3, as DNA: TGTGCCAGCAGCCGAAGAACTAGCACAGATACGCAGTATTTT. This sequence encodes CASSRRTSTDTQYF.

This clonotype came up many times. The chain's CDR3 is CASTRDSLTNYGYTF. For the CDR3, the DNA is TGTGCCAGCACCCGGGACAGTTTAACTAACTATGGCTACACCTTC. The chain uses TRBV2 and TRBJ1-2; 7 positions agree with TRBD1. Germline trimming cut 7 bases from V and 0 bases from J; bases unmatched to any gene: 8. Germline-derived CDR1 and CDR2 are SNHLY and FYNNEI. CDR3 length: 15 amino acids.

This clonotype was counted at least ten times. The V call is TRBV12-3 or TRBV12-4, the J call TRBJ2-1, with no clear D. Trimming left V 6 bases short and J 0 bases short, with 9 bases between. CDR3 length: 14 amino acids. The CDR3 sequence: CASSPSGSYNEQFF. As DNA, the CDR3 is TGTGCCAGCAGCCCCTCAGGCTCCTACAATGAGCAGTTCTTC.

This clonotype showed up many times. This rearrangement joins TRBV12-3 or TRBV12-4 to TRBJ1-2, with 10 bases identical to TRBD1. This CDR3 contains 14 residues. V trimming: 7 bases; J trimming: 7 bases; junction bases outside the gene matches: 9. The CDR3 protein is CASTLTGGSLGYTF. CDR3 coding DNA: TGTGCCAGCACTCTGACAGGGGGCTCTCTTGGCTACACCTTC.

The chain links TRBV19 to TRBJ2-5; the match to TRBD2 covers 10 bases. Germline CDR1 and CDR2: LNHDA and SQIVND (reference sequence). This CDR3 region has 14 residues. With 4 bases clipped from V and 3 bases from J, the junction kept 2 bases outside the gene matches. The CDR3 DNA reads TGTGCCAGTAGTACTAGCGGGGGCGAAGAGACCCAGTACTTC. Translating it yields CASSTSGGEETQYF.

The sample holds many counts of this clonotype. The CDR3 sequence: CASSLMGIGETQYF. CDR3 coding DNA: TGTGCCAGCAGCCTCATGGGGATTGGAGAGACCCAGTACTTC. The chain joins TRBV14 to TRBJ2-5, with D uncertain. CDR1 and CDR2 from the germline V gene are SGHDN and FVKESK. The CDR3 has 14 residues. The V end lost 4 bases, the J end lost 4 bases, and 13 bases lay between the germline ends. Filled out from reference TRBV14 and TRBJ2-5, the complete variable domain reads EAGVTQFPSHSVIEKGQTVTLRCDPISGHDNLYWYRRVMGKEIKFLLHFVKESKQDESGMPNNRFLAERTGGTYSTLKVQPAELEDSGVYFCASSLMGIGETQYFGPGTRLLVL.

The table lists this clonotype with many counts. The rearrangement joins TRBV3-1 to TRBJ2-5; 7 nucleotides align to TRBD2. The CDR3 covers 13 residues. The germline V gene encodes CDR1 LGHDT and CDR2 YNNKEL (reference sequence). V was clipped by 6 bases and J by 4 bases; unmatched bases: 5. The CDR3 DNA sequence: TGTGCCAGCAGGGGGGGGTATAGAGAGACCCAGTACTTC. Translating it yields CASRGGYRETQYF.

This clonotype has at least ten counts. V gene TRBV7-9 combines with J gene TRBJ1-3; TRBD1 aligns across 11 bases. There are 15 residues in the CDR3. Germline CDR1 and CDR2: SEHNR and FQNEAQ (reference sequence). V shed 5 bases and J 9 bases; nucleotides not matched to a gene: 9. CDR3 in DNA: TGTGCCAGCAGCCTCGGACAGGGGGCTTCCACCACCATATATTTT. This encodes CASSLGQGASTTIYF.

This clonotype was picked up many times. The chain employs TRBV6-8 and TRBJ2-7; 8 bases line up with TRBD1. Germline V gives CDR1 MNHGY, CDR2 SAAAGT. V lost 5 bases to trimming and J lost 3 bases; unmatched junction nucleotides: 9. This CDR3 contains 15 residues. CDR3 coding DNA: TGTGCCAGCAGTCGGGAGACCGGGACAGGCTACGAGCAGTACTTC. It translates to CASSRETGTGYEQYF.

This clonotype was observed many times. The gene calls are TRBV7-3 and TRBJ2-1; TRBD1 matches 9 bases. The CDR3 is made up of 15 amino acids. Germline trimming cut 5 bases from V and 2 bases from J; bases unmatched to any gene: 4. Germline V gene lookup returns CDR1 SGHTA and CDR2 FQGTGA. The CDR3 loop reads CASSATGGPYNEQFF. CDR3 coding DNA: TGTGCCAGCAGCGCCACAGGGGGCCCCTACAATGAGCAGTTCTTC.